This T cell receptor (beta chain) was recovered during a study of early T cells in non-severe SARS-CoV-2 infection (dated by TCRdb to the early 2020s). For the wider study: Because TCR sequencing relied on bulk RNA taken from unsorted whole blood, pairing of alpha and beta chains was not possible.

Libraries came from 5' RACE. Sequencing was carried out with a NextSeq 500. In the TCR library protocol, unique molecular identifiers were attached to individual cDNA molecules to correct for PCR bias and sequencing error. Both TCR alpha and beta chains were sequenced, and tight co-correlation was observed between alpha and beta sequence abundances in each sample. In the paper's pipeline: Decombinator V4 was used to annotate TCR sequences for V gene, J gene and CDR3. Expanded TCRs were defined as changing significantly between any two time points under a Poisson model with p below 0.0001. TCR abundances were normalised to the total number of TCRs sequenced in each sample and reported as counts per million. MAIT TCRs were defined by TRAV1-2 paired with TRAJ12, TRAJ20 or TRAJ33, and iNKT TCRs by TRAV10 paired with TRAJ18. VDJdb, accessed 1 November 2021, was searched for CMV, EBV and SARS-CoV-2 annotated TCRs, excluding TCRs annotated for multiple antigens. TCRdb itself trimmed the public reads at Q25 with fastp, ran MiXCR and retained productive beta chains. Entries are consolidated by CDR3 protein sequence, retaining the most common genes and DNA. For this entry, the V and J calls and clone size follow TCRdb and not the study's own pipeline. Counted in this sample were about 40,000 distinct CDR3 sequences; approximately 8% of them appeared once. The ten largest clones capture roughly 12% of the sample.

This was a case-control study nested in a cohort of healthcare workers in London, UK, who had nasopharyngeal swab PCR tests and blood samples taken every week. Healthcare workers were enrolled in the week of the UK lockdown, from 23 to 31 March 2020, and were followed every week for up to roughly 16 weeks. For this clonotype: Its antigen specificity is not known. There are no base qualities to consult, and no much larger clone falls within one base.

Inclusive of the bounding cysteine and phenylalanine, the CDR3 is 13 residues long. Kept here is only the CDR3 DNA, which spans 39 bases and is read in frame from base 1. V is shortened by 9 bases, J by 0 bases, and the region joining them spans 8 bases. CDR1 MRHNA and CDR2 SNTAGT are derived from the germline V gene. Results and caveats for the whole study, not just this receptor: VDJdb matching was skewed toward anti-spike CD8 responses, so virus-specific expansions were likely underestimated and private and CD4 specificities were missed.

Here the chain combines TRBV6-4 and TRBJ2-2; TRBD1 is a possible D gene, resting on 5 matching bases. This TCR came from an adult who was a healthcare worker with PCR-confirmed SARS-CoV-2 infection or an uninfected control (not recorded which). The input for sequencing was whole blood, taken at baseline. The base sequence is TGTGCCAGTGGACACACGAACACCGGGGAGCTGTTTTTT. Translation gives CASGHTNTGELFF.